Below, 3 T cell receptor beta chains from the same sample are listed, as sequenced in a study of CD8 T cells in ankylosing spondylitis. Findings of the study overall: Among TCR beta sequences, a motif of eight highly homologous variants appeared characteristic of ankylosing spondylitis blood.

No antigen has been identified for these receptors. TCRdb passed the 5' RACE reads through MiXCR, listing each CDR3 protein once. Counted here are approximately 520,000 distinct CDR3 sequences, less than 6% occurring once; the ten biggest clones make up approximately 3.5%. Sequenced input: blood, either unsorted or a sorted T cell fraction (not recorded which). The receptors were sampled from a male donor with ankylosing spondylitis.

This clonotype was counted many times. V and J are TRBV7-8 and TRBJ1-6; TRBD1 might be the D (6 bases). The CDR3 contains 16 residues. CDR1 is SGHVS, CDR2 FQNEAQ, per germline. Trimming shortened V by 6 bases and J by 6 bases, and 18 bases separated the two germline ends. The CDR3 spells CASREIQGSANSPLHF. In DNA form, the CDR3 reads TGTGCCAGCAGAGAAATACAGGGAAGCGCTAATTCACCCCTCCACTTT.

This clonotype was seen more than once but under ten times. At one boundary the junction diverges from the germline segment, which might be a read error. The CDR3, as DNA: TGCAGCGTTGAAGATTCAGCGGAGCCGTTCTTC. Its translation: CSVEDSAEPFF. The J gene is TRBJ2-1, the V gene TRBV29-1, with D perhaps TRBD2 (5 bases). Germline CDR1 is SQVTM and CDR2 is ANQGSEA. This CDR3 has 11 amino acids.

V and J are TRBV24-1 and TRBJ2-7; D gene unclear. V gave up 6 bases and J gave up 3 bases, with 14 bases separating them. The germline CDR1 and CDR2 sequences are KGHDR and SFDVKD. The CDR3 has 14 residues. DNA of the CDR3: TGTGCCACCAGTCCTAGGGTACACAACTACGAGCAGTACTTC. The encoded protein is CATSPRVHNYEQYF.